The source of this T cell receptor beta chain is a study of shared clonotypes between healthy human individuals. Study results and caveats: All-four-donor shared clonotypes had higher generation probabilities than non-shared clonotypes did. The study found about 5% of naive CD4 clonotypes shared across a handful of donors. Sequencing of the sorted subsets was shown by rarefaction to be incomplete despite large depth.

CDR1 is SGHTA, CDR2 FQGNSA, per germline. Trimming removed 2 bases at V and 0 bases at J, with 8 bases between. The length of the CDR3 is 15 residues. This clone was seen repeatedly, ten times or more. What it recognizes is unknown. The assay was run at deep level. Here immunoSEQ multiplex PCR was the method, and the copy in TCRdb shows in-frame clones only, minus some. Counted here are roughly 1 million clones, approximately 72% occurring once; the ten biggest clones make up approximately 1.5%. The chain carries TRBV7-2 and TRBJ1-3; D call uncertain. Sequencing was performed on memory CD4+ T cells sorted from blood. Subset given: CD45RA-negative fraction. The sequence derives from a man between 18 and 35 years old in good health. Here the CDR3 DNA reads TGTGCCAGCAGCTTACCGCTCGTCTCTGGAAACACCATATATTTT. It yields the protein CASSLPLVSGNTIYF.